This T cell receptor (beta chain) emerged from a study of blood T cell repertoires in COVID-19. Study in general: Sources were T cells, B-cell-depleted T cells, or PBMCs; the material itself was cDNA or gDNA.

Original processing notes: Reference gene primer amplification gave nucleated cell count estimates. Assay: immunoSEQ multiplex PCR; the TCRdb copy retains only in-frame clones and omits some. The DNA was the basis for D and trimming; V, J and clone size are from that table. The repertoire holds 95,000 to 110,000 clones, with 70% to 90% as singletons. Germline V gene lookup returns CDR1 MNHEY and CDR2 SMNVEV (reference sequence). Trimming at V came to 5 bases and at J to 1 base, leaving 7 bases not matched to a gene. The CDR3 covers 18 residues. Sequencing input: peripheral blood. This chain links TRBV27 with TRBJ2-5; 16 bases match TRBD2. This TCR came from a man aged 50 or older in a cohort sampled during active COVID-19. The DNA of the CDR3 is TGTGCCAGCAGTCAAACGGGACTAGCGGGGGGGATCCAAGAGACCCAGTACTTC. It translates to CASSQTGLAGGIQETQYF.